A single TCR beta chain is shown here with its context. Its antigen is unidentified. It was the approximately 120-subject validation cohort, separate from the 666-subject first cohort, to which the donors belonged. These data belong to a study of cytomegalovirus exposure and HLA in healthy donors. General study findings and limits: Cytomegalovirus status, reportedly, was diagnosed with high specificity and sensitivity by the classifier. Subsequent analysis revealed that first-cohort TCR clusters tended to co-occur in the 100 to 150 validation repertoires. Among TCR beta chains, those listed as cytomegalovirus-associated numbered over 150.

TCRdb's table, derived via immunoSEQ multiplex PCR, lists solely in-frame clones and lacks some. The sample consists of 100,000 to 150,000 clones, roughly nine tenths of them appearing once. CDR3 size: 13 residues. The germline CDR1 and CDR2 sequences are SGHTA and FQGNSA. With 5 bases removed from V and 4 bases from J, the gap between germline ends came to 12 bases. Sequenced input: PBMCs. This chain uses TRBV7-2 with TRBJ2-7; D gene uncertain. This clonotype was obtained from a woman aged 18-29 years in good health and CMV-seronegative. This CDR3 reads CASSPNYLYEQYF. CDR3 coding DNA: TGTGCCAGCAGCCCAAATTATCTATACGAGCAGTACTTC.